This TCR beta chain was observed in a study of CD8+ T cells in alopecia areata listed by TCRdb under 2018. With regard to the full study: In both human patients and the C3H/HeJ mouse model, the study applied high-throughput TCRbeta sequencing to look at T cell clonal expansion in alopecia areata. Human TCRbeta sequencing covered scalp tissue and sorted CD4+ and CD8+ peripheral blood T cells from patchy and totalis/universalis alopecia areata patients and healthy controls. Scalp clonality was compared across normal scalp (n=4), patchy alopecia areata scalp (n=8), and alopecia totalis/universalis scalp (n=8). RNA was extracted with the PAXgene miRNA kit for fixed scalp, the miRNeasy kit for PBMCs, and the RNeasy kit for mouse skin. TCRbeta CDR3 regions were amplified by immunoSEQ multiplex PCR with 35 Vbeta forward and 13 Jbeta reverse primers.

From alopecia areata patients, peripheral blood was collected along with lesional scalp punch biopsies. PBMCs were separated by density centrifugation and stained for CD3, CD4 and CD8, after which CD4+ and CD8+ T cells were sorted on a FACSAria. Untreated alopecia areata patients were recruited as part of a multicenter biomarker study. In 5 or 6 patients from the biomarker study, blood CD8+ T cells were sorted further into NKG2D-low and NKG2D-high fractions. Library preparation employed the immunoSEQ multiplex PCR assay. RNA was extracted from all samples and reverse transcribed into cDNA, which served as template for TCR sequencing. First-strand cDNA was synthesized using SuperScript III with a 2:1 mix of oligo-dT and random hexamers. A synthetic immune receptor repertoire was used to measure amplification bias, and any remaining bias was corrected computationally. The authors processed their data as follows. Raw reads were preprocessed to remove errors, and CDR3 was defined according to IMGT conventions as the region from the conserved cysteine to phenylalanine. Clonality was calculated as 1 minus Shannon entropy normalized by log2 of the number of productive unique TCRs. Scalp TCRbeta sequences were cross-referenced with sorted blood CD4 and CD8 repertoires so that the CD4 or CD8 identity of scalp clones could be inferred. TCRdb holds this immuneACCESS table with in-frame rearrangements only. Some clones are missing; in checked studies, unresolved V genes explain under half, and the rest has no known cause. That table furnishes V, J and clone size, whereas the DNA furnished D and trimming. The sample includes 30,000 to 40,000 clones, with 70% to 80% observed a single time. Under 20% of the sample is taken by the ten largest.

The CDR1 and CDR2 encoded by the germline V gene are ENHRY and SYGVKD. Relative to germline, V is missing 0 bases and J is missing 2 bases, with 3 bases of the junction outside any gene match. From the cysteine up to the phenylalanine, the CDR3 has a length of 16 residues. Only CDR3 DNA remains: 48 bases, in frame from the first base. Results and caveats for the whole study, not just this receptor: Unlike mouse skin, where gammadelta T cells dominate, normal human skin contains resident alphabeta T cells that get sequenced too, which complicates analysis of the scalp TCR repertoire. TCR sequences shared between patients were less clear than in mice, possibly partly because of HLA diversity in the patient population. Compared with normal scalp, lesional scalp, particularly in alopecia totalis/universalis, had higher clonality and more expanded CD8+ clones, which suggests antigenic drive.

About this clone: Its antigen specificity is not known. No base-level quality is on record; no much larger clone is a single base apart.

Here the chain combines TRBV10-3 and TRBJ2-3, with TRBD2 identical over 9 junction bases. This TCR was sampled from a human donor with alopecia areata. Sequenced: NKG2D-low CD8+ T cells sorted from blood. The cell subset or site label corresponds to: sorted CD8+ NKG2D-low blood T cells. The nucleotides read TGTGCCATCAGTGAGTCGGCGGGGGGGCACACAGATACGCAGTATTTT. Translated, this gives CAISESAGGHTDTQYF.